A single sample is the source of the 19 T cell receptor beta chains below, sequenced in a study of cytomegalovirus exposure and HLA in healthy donors. The study ran its PCR with 60 Vbeta and 13 Jbeta primers. Some clones are missing from TCRdb's copy, which holds only in-frame ones; the method was immunoSEQ multiplex PCR. The listing contains roughly 110,000 clones. The sample comprised PBMCs. All receptors come from a man aged 25 to 45 in good health and CMV-seronegative.

The rearrangement links TRBV14 to TRBJ2-2, with 15 nucleotides matching TRBD2. Germline CDR1 and CDR2: SGHDN and FVKESK. V gave up 2 bases and J gave up 4 bases; unmatched junction bases: 8. This CDR3 comprises 19 residues. In DNA, the CDR3 is TGTGCCAGCAGCCAATATCGGACTAGCGGGGGGGCGACCACCGGGGAGCTGTTTTTT. Amino acids: CASSQYRTSGGATTGELFF.

The V gene is TRBV19, the J gene TRBJ1-5, with D unresolved. Trimming took 3 bases from V and 3 from J, leaving 12 bases between them. CDR1 LNHDA and CDR2 SQIVND come from the germline V gene (reference sequence). The CDR3 totals 15 residues. This chain's CDR3 is CASSILSAFNQPQHF. In DNA, the CDR3 is TGTGCCAGTAGTATCCTCAGCGCTTTCAATCAGCCCCAGCATTTT.

The V gene is TRBV6-1, the J gene TRBJ1-6; no clear D gene. Deletions cut 8 bases from V and 5 bases from J, with 7 bases between. CDR1 MNHNS and CDR2 SASEGT come from the germline V gene. This CDR3 contains 12 residues. The CDR3 nucleotides are TGTGCCAGCGGCCAAGATAATTCACCCCTCCACTTT. It yields the protein CASGQDNSPLHF.

The chain carries TRBV7-8 and TRBJ2-1; the D gene is possibly TRBD2 (6 bases). The CDR3 loop spans 16 amino acids. Germline V lookup: CDR1 SGHVS, CDR2 FQNEAQ. Deletions cut 1 base from V and 0 bases from J, with 10 bases between. Here the CDR3 reads CASSLGAGGSYNEQFF. The CDR3 DNA reads as TGTGCCAGCAGCTTAGGTGCCGGGGGCTCCTACAATGAGCAGTTCTTC. Full variable domain (rest looked up from reference TRBV7-8 and TRBJ2-1): GAGVSQSPRYKVAKRGQDVALRCDPISGHVSLFWYQQALGQGPEFLTYFQNEAQLDKSGLPSDRFFAERPEGSVSTLKIQRTQQEDSAVYLCASSLGAGGSYNEQFFGPGTRLTVL.

This sequence joins TRBV7-2 and TRBJ2-5; D is perhaps TRBD2 (5 bases). V was trimmed by 8 bases and J by 2 bases, leaving 9 bases between them. Germline CDR1 SGHTA, CDR2 FQGNSA. The CDR3 covers 12 residues. The DNA for the CDR3 is TGTGCCAGCGGGCGGGCTCAAGAGACCCAGTACTTC. Translated, it gives CASGRAQETQYF.

This CDR3 is CASSWPAWEAGHPYEQYF. The CDR3, as DNA: TGTGCCAGCAGCTGGCCCGCGTGGGAAGCGGGGCATCCCTACGAGCAGTACTTC. V usage is TRBV11-1 and J usage is TRBJ2-5, with TRBD2 identical over 7 bases. The end of the DNA aligns better with TRBJ2-7, so the J call may be wrong. Looked up from germline, CDR1 is SGHAT and CDR2 is FQDESV (reference sequence). The CDR3 length is 18 residues.

The J gene is TRBJ1-2, the V gene TRBV7-2, with TRBD1 matching over 7 bases. Germline CDR1 reads SGHTA; CDR2 reads FQGNSA. Unmatched junction bases numbered 11, after V lost 5 bases and J lost 8 bases. The CDR3 loop spans 14 amino acids. CDR3 in DNA: TGTGCCAGCAGCCAAGGACAGGCTTATAGGGGCTACACCTTC. It translates to CASSQGQAYRGYTF.

CDR3 nucleotide sequence: TGCAGTGCTAGACTCCACACTGAAGCTTTCTTT. Amino acid sequence: CSARLHTEAFF. The chain joins TRBV20-1 to TRBJ1-1; D remains unclear. V was clipped by 2 bases and J by 3 bases, with 4 bases between them. CDR3 length: 11 amino acids. Per germline, CDR1 DFQATT and CDR2 SNEGSKA (reference sequence).

The chain carries TRBV5-1 and TRBJ1-4; possibly TRBD1 for D (6 bases). Germline V gene sequence: CDR1 SGHRS, CDR2 YFSETQ. V dropped 0 bases and J dropped 2 bases, with 11 bases sitting between them. This CDR3 region has 16 residues. CDR3 region: CASSLEGGGTNEKLFF. CDR3 nucleotides: TGCGCCAGCAGCTTGGAAGGGGGAGGGACTAATGAAAAACTGTTTTTT.

The rearrangement joins TRBV7-2 to TRBJ2-3; 11 bases are a match to TRBD1. CDR1 is SGHTA, CDR2 FQGNSA, per germline. J was trimmed by 6 bases and V by 3 bases; bases with no gene match: 14. This CDR3 region has 18 residues. The CDR3 DNA follows: TGTGCCAGCAGCTTTCAAGCGTCTCGGACAGGGGGCCGGGATACGCAGTATTTT. This encodes CASSFQASRTGGRDTQYF.

V is TRBV6-5 and J is TRBJ2-7; tentative D call: TRBD2 (5 bases). Trimming left V 3 bases short and J 2 bases short, with 8 bases between. Germline assignment: CDR1 MNHEY and CDR2 SVGAGI. The CDR3 runs 13 residues. The CDR3 DNA follows: TGTGCCAGCAGTTATCCCGGGACCTACGAGCAGTACTTC. Translation gives CASSYPGTYEQYF.

This chain uses TRBV5-4 with TRBJ1-2, with 7 positions matching TRBD1. CDR3 length equals 15 residues. Per germline, CDR1 SGHNT and CDR2 YYREEE (reference sequence). V was clipped by 4 bases and J by 4 bases; unmatched bases: 10. The CDR3 here is CASSGTDQGGYGYTF. CDR3 bases: TGTGCCAGCAGCGGGACAGATCAAGGGGGCTATGGCTACACCTTC.

The chain employs TRBV7-2 and TRBJ2-3; 10 positions agree with TRBD1. V gave up 2 bases and J gave up 1 base; unmatched junction bases: 3. The CDR3 covers 16 residues. The V gene's germline CDR1 is SGHTA and CDR2 FQGNSA. In DNA, the CDR3 is TGTGCCAGCAGCTTAAAAGGGACAGGGGGCACAGATACGCAGTATTTT. Its protein product is CASSLKGTGGTDTQYF.

V is TRBV9 and J is TRBJ2-7, with 14 positions matching TRBD2. The CDR3 consists of 17 residues. With 3 bases clipped from V and 5 bases from J, the junction kept 10 bases outside the gene matches. CDR1 is SGDLS and CDR2 is YYNGEE in the germline V gene. The CDR3 reads CASSGSPGLAGADEQYF. In DNA, the CDR3 is TGTGCCAGCAGCGGCTCCCCGGGACTAGCGGGGGCTGACGAGCAGTACTTC.

The J gene is TRBJ1-6, the V gene TRBV7-8; the D gene is possibly TRBD1 (5 bases). The CDR3 extends over 17 amino acids. Per germline, CDR1 SGHVS and CDR2 FQNEAQ. V dropped 0 bases and J dropped 5 bases, with 14 bases sitting between them. The chain's CDR3 is CASSLAGGGINNSPLHF. The CDR3 DNA follows: TGTGCCAGCAGCTTAGCGGGGGGAGGGATCAATAATTCACCCCTCCACTTT. Filled out from reference TRBV7-8 and TRBJ1-6, the complete variable domain reads GAGVSQSPRYKVAKRGQDVALRCDPISGHVSLFWYQQALGQGPEFLTYFQNEAQLDKSGLPSDRFFAERPEGSVSTLKIQRTQQEDSAVYLCASSLAGGGINNSPLHFGNGTRLTVT.

Of note for this clone: The CDR3 does not close with the conserved phenylalanine or tryptophan, likely indicating a read error. The limits of the CDR3 on the DNA are not certain, so only TCRdb's listed CDR3 is given. Here the CDR3 reads CAAHHRVR. J is TRBJ1-2 and V is TRBV6-4; the table calls TRBD1, which could not be checked here. Germline values: CDR1 MRHNA, CDR2 SNTAGT. The CDR3 numbers 8 amino acids, ends counted.

This chain joins TRBV12-5 and TRBJ1-2; 9 positions match TRBD1. The germline gives CDR1 LGHNT, CDR2 FRNRAP. This CDR3 is built from 17 residues. With V trimmed by 0 bases and J by 3 bases, 8 bases remained unmatched. The CDR3 sequence is CASGLVPGQGQDYGYTF. The CDR3 nucleotides are TGTGCTAGTGGTTTGGTCCCGGGACAGGGTCAGGACTATGGCTACACCTTC.

The chain carries TRBV5-5 and TRBJ2-5, with D maybe TRBD2 (7 bases). The CDR3 contains 16 residues. Germline V CDR1 and CDR2: SGHKS, YYEKEE (reference sequence). V was cut by 4 bases and J by 4 bases, with 20 bases left in between. CDR3 amino acids: CASSPSPGGLGETQYF. The CDR3 nucleotides are TGTGCCAGCAGCCCCTCTCCGGGGGGCCTGGGAGAGACCCAGTACTTC.

This chain uses TRBV4-3 with TRBJ2-7, with 7 positions matching TRBD2. The CDR3 has 14 amino acids. CDR1 and CDR2 from the germline V gene are LGHNA and YSLEER. J lost 6 bases, V lost 0 bases, and 5 bases had no gene match. The CDR3 DNA reads as TGCGCCAGCAGCCAAGATGGCGGGGGAGGCGAGCAGTACTTC. This encodes CASSQDGGGGEQYF.